The 21 T cell receptor beta chains given below trace back to one sample, sequenced in a study of T cells in women clearing cervical HPV infection. The method was immunoSEQ multiplex PCR; TCRdb's version includes in-frame clones alone and lacks a portion of them. The table for this sample gives approximately 16,000 clones. Sequencing used blood buffy coat. Source of these receptors: a woman aged 18 to 75 with a cervical HPV16 infection that either progressed to CIN3+ or cleared (not recorded which).

The part of the CDR3 DNA that was read is TGTGCCAGCAGCCGCGAGCGGGGGGGCCCCTACGAG. It yields the protein CASSRERGGPYE. The CDR3 reads in full as CASSRERGGPYEQYF. The V call is TRBV7-2, the J call TRBJ2-7; 10 nucleotides agree with TRBD2. Sequencing ends 3 residues short of the CDR3 end; the germline J gene provides the rest. This CDR3 is built from 15 residues. J gave up 2 bases and V 5 bases, and 6 bases lay outside the gene matches. Germline-derived CDR1 and CDR2 are SGHTA and FQGNSA.

Details on this clone: The sequenced fragment ends 3 residues before the CDR3 boundary, so the rest is inferred from the germline J gene. The gene calls are TRBV19 and TRBJ1-1; 8 nucleotides agree with TRBD1. Germline loops: CDR1 LNHDA, CDR2 SQIVND (reference sequence). The ends lost 6 bases at V and 4 bases at J; junction bases unmatched: 13. The CDR3 is made up of 16 amino acids. This chain's CDR3 is CASSRRDRTGATEAFF. Partial CDR3 DNA: TGTGCCAGTAGCCGCCGGGACAGGACAGGAGCCACTGAA.

Comments on this clone: The read ends 3 residues shy of where the CDR3 ends; the end is completed using the germline J gene. V and J are TRBV28 and TRBJ1-2, with TRBD1 matching 7 bases. The CDR3 loop spans 15 amino acids. CDR1 and CDR2 from the germline V gene are MDHEN and SYDVKM. V dropped 3 bases and J dropped 3; count of bases not matched to a gene: 7. CDR3 region: CASSFTGQRDYGYTF. CDR3 bases read: TGTGCCAGCAGTTTTACGGGACAGAGGGACTATGGC.

As concerns this clone: The read halts 3 residues ahead of the CDR3 end, with the missing end drawn from the germline J gene. The rearrangement links TRBV19 to TRBJ1-2; the D gene is possibly TRBD1 (6 bases). CDR3 size: 12 residues. The germline gives CDR1 LNHDA, CDR2 SQIVND (reference sequence). CDR3 bases read: TGTGCCAGTAGACAGGGTAATGACGAC. Protein: CASRQGNDD. Given in full, the CDR3 is CASRQGNDDYTF.

For this clone: The missing CDR3 end, 3 residues past where the read stops, is filled in from the germline J gene. The chain joins TRBV20-1 to TRBJ1-4; TRBD1 agrees at 7 bases. Germline CDR1 and CDR2: DFQATT and SNEGSKA (reference sequence). Trimming removed 0 bases from V and 8 bases from J; junction bases left unmatched: 6. The CDR3 length is 14 residues. The sequenced CDR3 bases are TGCAGTGCTAGAGAGCCAGGGGGAAGGGAAAAA. Residues: CSAREPGGREK. The CDR3, in full, reads CSAREPGGREKLFF.

Comments on this clone: The read finishes 3 residues shy of the CDR3 end, and the germline J gene is used to complete it. The chain couples TRBV6-2 or TRBV6-3 to TRBJ1-2; TRBD1 matches 7 bases. V gave up 6 bases and J gave up 5 bases; unmatched junction bases: 6. This CDR3 region has 13 residues. CDR1 and CDR2 from the germline V gene are MNHEY and SVGEGT. The CDR3 bases that were read are TGTGCCAGCAGCCTGGGACAGCTATATGGC. Translated, it gives CASSLGQLYG. The whole CDR3 protein is CASSLGQLYGYTF.

As concerns this clone: The sequenced fragment ends 3 residues before the CDR3 boundary, so the rest is inferred from the germline J gene. The V call is TRBV7-9, the J call TRBJ2-1; TRBD1 matches at 7 bases. CDR1 and CDR2 from the germline V gene are SEHNR and FQNEAQ (reference sequence). This CDR3 region has 12 residues. J lost 8 bases, V lost 5 bases, and 3 bases had no gene match. The CDR3 region is CASSGTGDEQFF. CDR3 bases read: TGTGCCAGCAGCGGAACAGGGGATGAG. The variable domain in full, with the rest retrieved from reference TRBV7-9 and TRBJ2-1, is DTGVSQNPRHKITKRGQNVTFRCDPISEHNRLYWYRQTLGQGPEFLTYFQNEAQLEKSRLLSDRFSAERPKGSFSTLEIQRTEQGDSAMYLCASSGTGDEQFFGPGTRLTVL.

On this clone itself: The CDR3 end lies 3 residues beyond the end of the read and is filled in from the germline J gene. J is TRBJ1-1 and V is TRBV5-1, with D unresolved. V was trimmed by 0 bases and J by 5 bases, leaving 14 bases between them. CDR3 length: 15 residues. From germline, CDR1 is SGHRS and CDR2 YFSETQ. Partial CDR3 DNA: TGCGCCAGCAGCTTGGCCCCCGCTCTCGGGACTGAA. Translated: CASSLAPALGTE. Given in full, the CDR3 is CASSLAPALGTEAFF.

A note on this clone: Sequencing ends 3 residues short of the CDR3 end; the germline J gene provides the rest. J is TRBJ2-2 and V is TRBV9, with 9 bases identical to TRBD2. The CDR3 is 15 amino acids. The germline V gene has CDR1 SGDLS and CDR2 YYNGEE. The trim removed 4 bases at V and 7 bases at J, leaving 8 bases unmatched. This CDR3 is CASSPTGTSIGELFF. The DNA read from the CDR3 is TGTGCCAGCAGCCCCACCGGGACTAGCATCGGGGAG.

As to this clone: The read halts 3 residues ahead of the CDR3 end, with the missing end drawn from the germline J gene. This chain connects TRBV7-9 to TRBJ2-1; possible D gene TRBD1, 6 bases. The germline V gene has CDR1 SEHNR and CDR2 FQNEAQ (reference sequence). The V gene lost 5 bases and the J gene lost 7 bases, with 12 bases spanning the gap. The CDR3 runs 13 residues. The sequenced part of the CDR3 DNA is TGTGCCAGCAGCCTAGGGCAGGGGAATGAG. This sequence encodes CASSLGQGNE. The complete CDR3 protein is CASSLGQGNEQFF.

As regards this clone: The CDR3 end lies 3 residues beyond the end of the read and is filled in from the germline J gene. This chain links TRBV7-9 with TRBJ1-2; possible D gene TRBD1, 6 bases. CDR3 length: 11 residues. Germline CDR1 reads SEHNR; CDR2 reads FQNEAQ (reference sequence). V lost 9 bases and J 4 bases, leaving 9 bases between the germline ends. This CDR3 reads CARQGPYGYTF. Partial CDR3 DNA: TGTGCCAGACAGGGCCCCTATGGC.

A remark on this clone: Read data end 3 residues before the CDR3 end; the end is taken from the germline J gene. J is TRBJ2-3 and V is TRBV6-2 or TRBV6-3; 12 bases agree with TRBD2. The CDR3 extends over 17 amino acids. The germline CDR1 and CDR2 sequences are MNHEY and SVGEGT. The trim removed 4 bases at V and 4 bases at J, leaving 9 bases unmatched. This chain's CDR3 is CASSFSRLAGAADTQYF. The CDR3 bases that were read are TGTGCCAGCAGTTTTTCGAGACTAGCGGGAGCGGCAGATACG.

As regards this clone: The CDR3 end falls 3 residues outside the read, so it is completed with the germline J gene. The chain uses TRBV7-6 and TRBJ2-1, with D perhaps assigned TRBD1 or TRBD2 (6 bases each). The ends were cut back, 3 bases at V and 6 bases at J, with 9 bases in the middle. Per the germline V gene, CDR1 is SGHVS and CDR2 is FNYEAQ. This CDR3 spans 13 amino acids. CDR3 amino acids: CASSFGGGNEQFF. CDR3 DNA (partial): TGTGCCAGCAGCTTTGGAGGGGGCAATGAG.

The CDR3 DNA, read in part, is TGTGCCAGCAGCTTAGACAGTTCCTATCAGCCC. This sequence encodes CASSLDSSYQP. The whole CDR3 sequence is CASSLDSSYQPQHF. The chain carries TRBV11-2 and TRBJ1-5; D uncertain. The observed sequence ends 3 residues before the CDR3 terminus, with the missing tail filled in from the germline J gene. CDR3 length: 14 residues. Trimming shortened V by 0 bases and J by 5 bases, and 8 bases separated the two germline ends. Germline loops: CDR1 SGHAT, CDR2 FQNNGV.

The sequenced part of the CDR3 DNA is TGCAGTGCCCAGGGGTCAACGGGAGCTCGGAAGACG. This encodes CSAQGSTGARKT. The whole CDR3 region reads CSAQGSTGARKTQYF. The rearrangement joins TRBV20-1 to TRBJ2-3; D tentatively reads TRBD1 or TRBD2 (6 bases each). Read sequence stops 3 residues before the CDR3 end, and the germline J gene provides the missing end. The CDR3 length is 15 residues. Germline V gene sequence: CDR1 DFQATT, CDR2 SNEGSKA (reference sequence).

For this clone: Read sequence stops 3 residues before the CDR3 end, and the germline J gene provides the missing end. The chain uses TRBV12-3 or TRBV12-4 and TRBJ2-3; D call uncertain. This CDR3 contains 14 residues. The ends were cut back, 8 bases at V and 5 bases at J, with 17 bases in the middle. CDR3 region: CASCRTMLIDTQYF. Partial CDR3 DNA: TGTGCCAGCTGTAGAACTATGCTAATAGATACG.

Details on this clone: The CDR3 end lies 3 residues beyond the end of the read and is filled in from the germline J gene. The same CDR3 arises from other DNA sequences in this sample as well. The rearrangement joins TRBV30 to TRBJ2-5, with TRBD2 matching 11 bases. Looked up from germline, CDR1 is GTSNPN and CDR2 is SVGIG (reference sequence). The V gene end was trimmed by 1 base and the J gene end by 5 bases; junction bases not matched to a gene: 9. The CDR3 length is 16 residues. The part of the CDR3 DNA that was read is TGTGCCTGGAGTGGTACCGGGACTAGCGGCGGGGAGACC. Its translation: CAWSGTGTSGGET. In full, the CDR3 is CAWSGTGTSGGETQYF.

Concerning this clone itself: The sequence runs out 3 residues before the end of the CDR3; the remainder is reconstructed from the germline J gene. The identical CDR3 is also encoded by other nucleotide sequences in the sample. V usage is TRBV18 and J usage is TRBJ1-5; the match to TRBD1 covers 9 bases. Germline values: CDR1 KGHSH, CDR2 LQKENI. The V and J ends lost 3 bases and 2 bases, in that order; junction bases with no gene match: 2. The CDR3 has 15 amino acids. The sequenced CDR3 bases are TGTGCCAGCTCACCCGACAGGGGGGGCAATCAGCCC. Translating it yields CASSPDRGGNQP. The entire CDR3 protein reads CASSPDRGGNQPQHF.

About this clone: The CDR3 end lies 3 residues beyond the end of the read and is filled in from the germline J gene. V is TRBV7-2 and J is TRBJ2-5; TRBD2 matches 12 bases. This CDR3 comprises 15 residues. V lost 5 bases, J lost 5 bases, and 6 bases stayed unmatched. Germline CDR1 reads SGHTA; CDR2 reads FQGNSA. The CDR3 bases that were read are TGTGCCAGCAGCCCTAGCGGGAGGGCAGGGGAGACC. It translates to CASSPSGRAGET. In full, the CDR3 reads CASSPSGRAGETQYF. The complete variable domain, with remaining parts taken from reference TRBV7-2 and TRBJ2-5, reads GAGVSQSPSNKVTEKGKDVELRCDPISGHTALYWYRQSLGQGLEFLIYFQGNSAPDKSGLPSDRFSAERTGGSVSTLTIQRTQQEDSAVYLCASSPSGRAGETQYFGPGTRLLVL.

Concerning this clone: The read ends 3 residues shy of where the CDR3 ends; the end is completed using the germline J gene. This chain joins TRBV30 and TRBJ1-5, with a tentative D call TRBD1 (5 bases). Per the germline V gene, CDR1 is GTSNPN and CDR2 is SVGIG (reference sequence). The CDR3 extends over 14 amino acids. The sequenced CDR3 bases are TGTGCCTGGAAATTAGGGGCAGCGTCAGATCCC. This sequence encodes CAWKLGAASDP. The whole CDR3 protein reads CAWKLGAASDPQHF.

Regarding this clone: The read terminates 3 residues ahead of where the CDR3 ends, so the germline J gene completes it. The chain couples TRBV6-1 to TRBJ2-4; 8 bases are shared with TRBD1. The ends lost 4 bases at V and 7 bases at J; junction bases unmatched: 6. The CDR3 loop spans 14 amino acids. Germline CDR1 MNHNS, CDR2 SASEGT. The DNA read from the CDR3 is TGTGCCAGCAGTGTTCATACAGGGGGGAACATT. Its protein is CASSVHTGGNI. The entire CDR3 reads CASSVHTGGNIQYF.